This T cell receptor beta chain appears in the sequencing data of a study of T cells after yellow fever vaccination. The ends lost 3 bases at V and 4 bases at J; junction bases unmatched: 4. The CDR3 has 15 amino acids. This clonotype was recorded a few times. Its specificity is not known. Template switching by 5'RACE produced TCR cDNA, adding a universal primer site and UMIs. TCRdb called the 5' RACE reads again in MiXCR, with one record for every CDR3 protein. The sample includes about 580,000 distinct CDR3 sequences, around 17% of them seen just once. Notes on the study in general: Only a small proportion of the clonotypes turned up in both the CD4 and the CD8 compartments, likely arising from convergent recombination. Most primary-vaccination clones recurred post-booster (roughly 96% CD4, 88% CD8).

The sequence derives from a man between 18 and 29 years old who received the YFV17D yellow fever vaccine. This sample comprised PBMCs, obtained about 5 days after the first yellow fever vaccination. The chain uses TRBV12-3 or TRBV12-4 and TRBJ1-2, with TRBD1 matching over 11 bases. The CDR3: CASSFPGQGVYGYTF. DNA of the CDR3: TGTGCCAGCAGTTTCCCGGGACAGGGGGTCTATGGCTACACCTTC.